This T cell receptor (beta chain) was recorded in a study of blood T cells in healthy people across ages. The second PCR ran about 6 to 12 cycles with a sample-barcoded 5' primer and J-beta primers. TCRdb processed the 5' RACE reads anew with MiXCR; each CDR3 protein has one entry. The table shows 900,000 to 950,000 distinct CDR3 sequences, with about 28% occurring only once. CDR1 SGHRS and CDR2 YFSETQ come from the germline V gene. The V and J ends lost 7 bases and 2 bases respectively, with 16 bases between them. The length of the CDR3 is 14 residues. These sequences were also reported in another study, on T cells of mothers and their children.

The chain uses TRBV5-1 and TRBJ2-7; D not certain. The sequencing sample was made of blood. This receptor was obtained from a middle-aged woman in good health. The CDR3 region is CASRSEPAAYEQYF. The CDR3 nucleotides read TGCGCCAGCCGCTCCGAGCCAGCCGCCTACGAGCAGTACTTC.